This T cell receptor beta chain was obtained from a study of T cell repertoires in cytomegalovirus infection. This CDR3 spans 17 amino acids. Losses at the gene ends were 6 bases for V and 1 base for J; bases not matched to a gene: 7. In germline, CDR1 is SGHTA, CDR2 FQGNSA. This clonotype showed up just a few times. Its antigen is still unknown. Findings of the study overall: CMV-specific TCR beta clonotypes restricted by HLA-C were the ones dominating the ex vivo response.

A single record per CDR3 protein comes from TCRdb applying MiXCR to the reads. The repertoire has approximately 730,000 distinct CDR3 sequences, around 32% of them found once; the top ten carry over 15%. This TCR was sampled from a human donor in good health (CMV status not recorded). Some clones in this sample may be carry-over from other donors' samples. The chain couples TRBV7-2 to TRBJ2-2; TRBD2 matches 11 bases. Specimen: cultured PBMCs, collected from culture after CMV antigen stimulation. CDR3: CASRYRLAGQNTGELFF. CDR3 DNA sequence: TGTGCCAGCAGATATAGACTAGCGGGACAGAACACCGGGGAGCTGTTTTTT.